This T cell receptor beta chain is from a study of T cell repertoires in cytomegalovirus infection. Study details: Indications came from public TCR beta signatures; they pointed to CMV infection and to a matching HLA type.

This clonotype has a count of ten or more. The antigen remains undetermined. Using its own MiXCR run on the reads, TCRdb lists one record per CDR3 protein. The profile shows 200,000 to 300,000 distinct CDR3 sequences, over 8% of them singletons. Findings and caveats of the study: It was HLA-C-restricted CMV-specific TCR beta clonotypes that dominated the response ex vivo. Carriers of CMV plus the relevant HLA were identified by cumulative public TCR beta family frequency.

Germline V gene data show CDR1 as SGHTA and CDR2 as FQGNSA. V lost 5 bases to trimming and J lost 4 bases, with 11 bases between them. This CDR3 is 14 amino acids long. This chain links TRBV7-2 with TRBJ1-4; TRBD1 is a possible D gene (6 bases). Source material: PBMCs. The source is a human donor in good health (CMV status not recorded). Some clones in this sample may be carry-over from other donors' samples. The CDR3 loop is CASSRGGINEKLFF. The CDR3 DNA sequence: TGTGCCAGCAGCCGAGGGGGTATTAATGAAAAACTGTTTTTT.